This T cell receptor beta chain was retrieved from a study of OX40 agonist ivuxolimab in advanced cancers. Study at large: Earlier treatment with anti-PD-1, anti-PD-L1 or anti-CTLA-4 was permitted, and 35% to 40% had received some.

V was cut by 4 bases and J by 4 bases, with 10 bases left in between. Looked up from germline, CDR1 is KGHSH and CDR2 is LQKENI. The CDR3 sequence is 13 residues long. Here immunoSEQ multiplex PCR was the method, and the copy in TCRdb shows in-frame clones only, minus some. The sample contains about 40,000 clones, approximately 89% of which appear only once. The TCR was taken from an adult with an advanced solid tumor such as melanoma, head and neck, liver or kidney cancer. The rearrangement links TRBV18 to TRBJ2-5; weak D call: TRBD1 (6 bases). The input for sequencing was CD4+ or CD8+ T cells sorted from blood, taken in a trial of the OX40 agonist ivuxolimab. The CDR3 nucleotides read TGTGCCAGCTCACTACAGGGTTTAGAGACCCAGTACTTC. Residues: CASSLQGLETQYF.